These 23 T cell receptor beta chains share one sample of origin, sequenced in a study of response to subunit inactivated influenza vaccine. TCRdb reanalysed the RT-PCR reads using MiXCR and keeps one entry per CDR3 protein. The table shows about 530,000 distinct CDR3 sequences, with 10% to 15% occurring only once. The source was PBMCs from blood, collected 40 to 50 days after vaccination. All receptors derive from a man aged 45 to 65 who received an inactivated influenza vaccine.

In its sample, this clonotype was seen a few times. This chain links TRBV7-9 with TRBJ2-1; 7 bases are a match to TRBD2. Losses at the gene ends were 0 bases for V and 4 bases for J; bases not matched to a gene: 3. In germline, CDR1 is SEHNR, CDR2 FQNEAQ (reference sequence). There are 15 residues in the CDR3. In DNA form, the CDR3 reads TGTGCCAGCAGCTTAGCTAGCGGGTATTACAATGAGCAGTTCTTC. Translation: CASSLASGYYNEQFF.

This clonotype was seen many times. The genes are TRBV15 and TRBJ2-3; 8 positions agree with TRBD2. V gave up 5 bases and J gave up 2 bases; unmatched junction bases: 21. The germline V gene encodes CDR1 LNHNV and CDR2 YYDKDF (reference sequence). This CDR3 is 20 amino acids long. The CDR3 bases are TGTGCCACCAGCGGACTCCAACTAGCGGCAGATCTCCTTTACACAGATACGCAGTATTTT. Its translation is CATSGLQLAADLLYTDTQYF.

This clonotype came up many times. The chain couples TRBV12-3 or TRBV12-4 to TRBJ1-1, with D hard to call. The V end lost 1 base, the J end lost 6 bases, and 9 bases lay between the germline ends. The CDR3 covers 13 residues. The CDR3 reads CASSLVRTAEAFF. CDR3 in DNA: TGTGCCAGCAGTTTAGTAAGGACGGCTGAAGCTTTCTTT.

This clonotype has just a few counts. The rearrangement joins TRBV12-3 or TRBV12-4 to TRBJ2-7, with a tentative D call TRBD2 (5 bases). CDR3 length: 14 residues. V lost 3 bases, J lost 6 bases, and 15 bases lay in between. The CDR3 DNA follows: TGTGCCAGCAGTTTTAGGAGGCGGGTTGGCGAGCAGTACTTC. It is translated as CASSFRRRVGEQYF.

The V gene is TRBV10-3, the J gene TRBJ2-3; 9 bases map to TRBD1. The length of the CDR3 is 14 residues. Germline CDR1 is ENHRY and CDR2 is SYGVKD. V gave up 8 bases and J gave up 3 bases; unmatched junction bases: 6. The CDR3 protein is CAIQSTGGTDTQYF. The CDR3 nucleotides read TGTGCCATCCAGTCGACAGGGGGAACAGATACGCAGTATTTT.

This clonotype was observed at least ten times. The chain joins TRBV4-2 to TRBJ2-7; D is unresolved. Germline-derived CDR1 and CDR2 are LGHNA and YNFKEQ. V was pared by 1 base and J by 1 base, with 8 bases between. The CDR3 spans 14 residues. In DNA form, the CDR3 reads TGTGCCAGCAGCCAAGGTCGTCTTTCCTACGAGCAGTACTTC. Amino acids: CASSQGRLSYEQYF.

V and J are TRBV10-3 and TRBJ1-4, with D perhaps TRBD1 (5 bases). Looked up from germline, CDR1 is ENHRY and CDR2 is SYGVKD. V lost 6 bases, J lost 0 bases, and 11 bases lay in between. This CDR3 contains 15 residues. The CDR3 region is CAIRASGATNEKLFF. The CDR3 bases are TGTGCCATCAGGGCCTCGGGGGCAACTAATGAAAAACTGTTTTTT.

In its sample, this clonotype was seen many times. The chain is built from TRBV7-3 and TRBJ2-1; 9 bases match TRBD1. This CDR3 is built from 16 residues. Unmatched junction bases numbered 13, after V lost 5 bases and J lost 8 bases. Germline CDR1 and CDR2: SGHTA and FQGTGA. The CDR3 here is CASSSEPYRGRDEQFF. The CDR3, as DNA: TGTGCCAGCAGCAGTGAGCCCTACAGGGGGCGCGATGAGCAGTTCTTC.

This rearrangement joins TRBV7-2 to TRBJ1-1; D gene ambiguous. The CDR3 loop spans 12 amino acids. In germline, CDR1 is SGHTA, CDR2 FQGNSA. With 2 bases removed from V and 4 bases from J, the gap between germline ends came to 5 bases. CDR3 nucleotide sequence: TGTGCCAGCAGCTTATGGGCCACTGAAGCTTTCTTT. It specifies CASSLWATEAFF.

In this sample, this clonotype turned up a few times. The V gene is TRBV4-2, the J gene TRBJ2-7; no clear D gene. The CDR3 is 14 amino acids. V was shortened by 1 base and J by 5 bases, with 12 bases between the two germline ends. Germline assignment: CDR1 LGHNA and CDR2 YNFKEQ. The CDR3 nucleotides are TGTGCCAGCAGCCAAGTCGGCCAGGCCGACGAGCAGTACTTC. Its translation: CASSQVGQADEQYF.

V is TRBV12-3 or TRBV12-4 and J is TRBJ2-7, with no clear D. V was shortened by 3 bases and J by 9 bases, with 12 bases between the two germline ends. The CDR3 consists of 12 residues. The DNA of the CDR3 is TGTGCCAGCAGTTTCATCCTGGACGCGCAGTACTTC. This gives the protein CASSFILDAQYF.

This clonotype has more than one count but fewer than ten. The chain carries TRBV18 and TRBJ1-1, with D possibly being TRBD1 (5 bases). The CDR3 loop spans 15 amino acids. From germline, CDR1 is KGHSH and CDR2 LQKENI. Trimming pared 4 bases from V and 10 bases from J, leaving 22 bases between. The CDR3 nucleotides read TGTGCCAGCTCACAGTGGGGCGGGGAATCCGGTCGAGCTTTCTTT. This sequence encodes CASSQWGGESGRAFF.

Only a few counts were recorded for this clonotype. A much more abundant neighbour one base away suggests this may be a read error. The V and J genes are TRBV2 and TRBJ1-4; tentatively, D is TRBD1 (5 bases). Germline CDR1 is SNHLY and CDR2 is FYNNEI. The CDR3 is 15 amino acids. V was pared by 8 bases and J by 5 bases, with 18 bases between. The CDR3 loop reads CASGGGDSLNEKLFF. The DNA for the CDR3 is TGTGCCAGCGGTGGAGGAGACAGCCTAAATGAAAAACTGTTTTTT. Drawing the rest from reference TRBV2 and TRBJ1-4, the complete variable domain is EPEVTQTPSHQVTQMGQEVILRCVPISNHLYFYWYRQILGQKVEFLVSFYNNEISEKSEIFDDQFSVERPDGSNFTLKIRSTKLEDSAMYFCASGGGDSLNEKLFFGSGTQLSVL.

Worth noting for this clonotype: The missing conserved phenylalanine or tryptophan at the end of this CDR3 makes a read error likely. The chain links TRBV4-1 to TRBJ2-3; tentative D call: TRBD2 (7 bases). The length of the CDR3 is 15 residues. The germline V and J ends were trimmed by 3 bases and 1 base, with 11 bases remaining between them. Per germline, CDR1 MGHRA and CDR2 YSYEKL. The DNA for the CDR3 is TGCGCCAGCAGCCATCGGGGGGCCCGCACAGATACGCAGTATATT. Translation gives CASSHRGARTDTQYI.

This clonotype has ten or more counts. The rearrangement links TRBV20-1 to TRBJ1-6; 9 bases match TRBD1. Germline V gene sequence: CDR1 DFQATT, CDR2 SNEGSKA (reference sequence). This CDR3 comprises 14 residues. V gave up 0 bases and J gave up 7 bases; unmatched junction bases: 1. CDR3 loop: CSAREGTGNSPLHF. The DNA for the CDR3 is TGCAGTGCTAGAGAAGGGACAGGGAATTCACCCCTCCACTTT.

There are many counts of this clonotype. This chain uses TRBV20-1 with TRBJ2-3, with 8 bases aligning to TRBD2. Unmatched junction bases numbered 5, after V lost 0 bases and J lost 6 bases. Germline loops: CDR1 DFQATT, CDR2 SNEGSKA (reference sequence). CDR3 length: 14 residues. The CDR3 sequence is CSARDLAGGDTQYF. The CDR3, as DNA: TGCAGTGCTAGAGATCTCGCGGGAGGCGATACGCAGTATTTT.

There are many counts of this clonotype. The chain carries TRBV20-1 and TRBJ1-5, with no clear D. Per germline, CDR1 DFQATT and CDR2 SNEGSKA (reference sequence). The germline V and J ends were trimmed by 8 bases and 0 bases, with 8 bases remaining between them. This CDR3 region has 12 residues. The CDR3 sequence: CSLLHSNQPQHF. The DNA of the CDR3 is TGCAGTCTCTTGCATAGCAATCAGCCCCAGCATTTT.

The chain has TRBV7-2 and TRBJ1-5; 11 bases match TRBD1. Germline loops: CDR1 SGHTA, CDR2 FQGNSA. The CDR3 consists of 16 residues. The trim removed 4 bases at V and 1 base at J, leaving 3 bases unmatched. In nucleotides, the CDR3 is TGTGCCAGCAGCTGGGGACAGGGGGGGAGCAATCAGCCCCAGCATTTT. Protein: CASSWGQGGSNQPQHF.

The CDR3 DNA reads TGTGCCAGCAGTTTAGGTCGACTAGCGGGGAACCAAGAGACCCAGTACTTC. It encodes CASSLGRLAGNQETQYF. The rearrangement uses TRBV12-3 or TRBV12-4 and TRBJ2-5; 11 nucleotides line up with TRBD2. The CDR3 runs to 17 residues. With 1 base clipped from V and 0 bases from J, the junction kept 4 bases outside the gene matches.

V usage is TRBV12-3 or TRBV12-4 and J usage is TRBJ2-7, with D hard to call. The length of the CDR3 is 12 residues. The germline V and J ends were trimmed by 6 bases and 5 bases, with 11 bases remaining between them. The CDR3 bases are TGTGCCAGCAGCCATTTAAGACACGAGCAGTACTTC. As protein: CASSHLRHEQYF.

This chain joins TRBV3-1 and TRBJ2-7; 12 positions match TRBD2. V lost 4 bases to trimming and J lost 6 bases; unmatched junction nucleotides: 4. Germline CDR1 LGHDT, CDR2 YNNKEL (reference sequence). This CDR3 comprises 14 residues. The CDR3 DNA reads TGTGCCAGCAGCCTGGGACTAGCGGGTCTCGAGCAGTACTTC. This codes for CASSLGLAGLEQYF.

This rearrangement joins TRBV12-3 or TRBV12-4 to TRBJ1-2; no reliable D call. This CDR3 is 12 amino acids long. V lost 3 bases, J lost 6 bases, and 8 bases lay in between. Here the CDR3 DNA reads TGTGCCAGCAGTTTTCTACGGAATGGCTACACCTTC. Its translation: CASSFLRNGYTF.

This clonotype has a handful of counts. In nucleotides, the CDR3 is TGCAGCGTTGTGCAGGGTTACGAGCAGTACTTC. Protein: CSVVQGYEQYF. The V and J genes are TRBV29-1 and TRBJ2-7; D perhaps matches TRBD1 (5 bases). Trimming cost V 4 bases and J 4 bases, with 8 bases left between them. The CDR3 is 11 residues long. CDR1 is SQVTM and CDR2 is ANQGSEA in the germline V gene.